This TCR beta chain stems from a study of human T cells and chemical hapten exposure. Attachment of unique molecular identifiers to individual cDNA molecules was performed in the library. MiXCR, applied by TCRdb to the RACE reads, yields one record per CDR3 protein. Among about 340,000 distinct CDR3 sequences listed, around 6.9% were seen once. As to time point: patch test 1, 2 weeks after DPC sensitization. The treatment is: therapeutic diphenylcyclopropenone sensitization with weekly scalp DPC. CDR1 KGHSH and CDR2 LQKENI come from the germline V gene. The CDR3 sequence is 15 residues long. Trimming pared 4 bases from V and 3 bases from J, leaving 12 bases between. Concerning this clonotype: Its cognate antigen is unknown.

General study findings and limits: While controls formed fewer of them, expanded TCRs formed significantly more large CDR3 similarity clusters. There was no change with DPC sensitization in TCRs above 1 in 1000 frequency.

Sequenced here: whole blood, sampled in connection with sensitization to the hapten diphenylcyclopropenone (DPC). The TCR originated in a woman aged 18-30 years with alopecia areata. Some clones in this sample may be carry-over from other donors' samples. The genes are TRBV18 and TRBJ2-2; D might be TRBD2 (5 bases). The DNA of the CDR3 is TGTGCCAGCTCACTCTGGAACGGGGACACCGGGGAGCTGTTTTTT. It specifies CASSLWNGDTGELFF. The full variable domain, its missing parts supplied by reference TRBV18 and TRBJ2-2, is NAGVMQNPRHLVRRRGQEARLRCSPMKGHSHVYWYRQLPEEGLKFMVYLQKENIIDESGMPKERFSAEFPKEGPSILRIQQVVRGDSAAYFCASSLWNGDTGELFFGEGSRLTVL.